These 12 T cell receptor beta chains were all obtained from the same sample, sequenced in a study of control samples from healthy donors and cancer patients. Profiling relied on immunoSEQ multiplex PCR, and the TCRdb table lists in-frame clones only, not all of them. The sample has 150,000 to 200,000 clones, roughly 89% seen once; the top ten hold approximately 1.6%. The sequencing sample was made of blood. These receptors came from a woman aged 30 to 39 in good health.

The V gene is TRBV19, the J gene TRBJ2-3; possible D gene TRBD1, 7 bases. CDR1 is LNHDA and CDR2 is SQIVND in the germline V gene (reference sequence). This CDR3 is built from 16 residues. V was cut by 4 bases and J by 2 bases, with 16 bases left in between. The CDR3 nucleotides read TGTGCCAGTAGTAGCGGGACAGCCGGATCCACAGATACGCAGTATTTT. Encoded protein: CASSSGTAGSTDTQYF.

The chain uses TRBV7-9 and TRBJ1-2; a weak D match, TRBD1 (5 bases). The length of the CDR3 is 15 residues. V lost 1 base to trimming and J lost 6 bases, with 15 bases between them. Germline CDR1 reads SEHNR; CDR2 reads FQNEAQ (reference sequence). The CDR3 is CASSLGWAGQDGYTF. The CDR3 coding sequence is TGTGCCAGCAGCTTAGGGTGGGCAGGGCAGGATGGCTACACCTTC. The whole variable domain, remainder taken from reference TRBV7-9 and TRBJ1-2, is DTGVSQNPRHKITKRGQNVTFRCDPISEHNRLYWYRQTLGQGPEFLTYFQNEAQLEKSRLLSDRFSAERPKGSFSTLEIQRTEQGDSAMYLCASSLGWAGQDGYTFGSGTRLTVV.

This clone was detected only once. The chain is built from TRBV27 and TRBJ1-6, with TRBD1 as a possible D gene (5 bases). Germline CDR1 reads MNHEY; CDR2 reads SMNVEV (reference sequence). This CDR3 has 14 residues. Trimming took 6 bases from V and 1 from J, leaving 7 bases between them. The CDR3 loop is CASRQGSYNSPLHF. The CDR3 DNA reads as TGTGCCAGCAGGCAGGGTTCCTATAATTCACCCCTCCACTTT.

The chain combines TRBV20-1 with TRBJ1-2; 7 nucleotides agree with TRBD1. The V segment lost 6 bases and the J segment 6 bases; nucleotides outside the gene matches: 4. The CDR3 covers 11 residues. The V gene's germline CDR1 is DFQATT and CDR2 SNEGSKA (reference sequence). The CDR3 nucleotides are TGCAGTGCAGACAGGGCCGATGGCTACACCTTC. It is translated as CSADRADGYTF.

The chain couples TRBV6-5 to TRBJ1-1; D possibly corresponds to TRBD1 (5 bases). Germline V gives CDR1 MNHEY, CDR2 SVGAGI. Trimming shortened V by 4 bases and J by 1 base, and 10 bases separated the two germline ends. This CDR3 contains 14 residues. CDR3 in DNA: TGTGCCAGCAGTTCGGGACGGCCGAACACTGAAGCTTTCTTT. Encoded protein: CASSSGRPNTEAFF.

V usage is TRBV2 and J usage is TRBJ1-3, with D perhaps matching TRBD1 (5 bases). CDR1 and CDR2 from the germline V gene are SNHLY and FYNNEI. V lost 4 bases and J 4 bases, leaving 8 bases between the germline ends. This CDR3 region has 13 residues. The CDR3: CASSAGRGNTIYF. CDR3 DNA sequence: TGTGCCAGCAGTGCGGGACGCGGAAACACCATATATTTT.

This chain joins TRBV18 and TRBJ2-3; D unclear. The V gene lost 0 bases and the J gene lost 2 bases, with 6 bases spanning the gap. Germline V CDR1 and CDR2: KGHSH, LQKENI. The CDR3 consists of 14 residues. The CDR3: CASSPPTFTDTQYF. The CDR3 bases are TGTGCCAGCTCACCACCCACCTTCACAGATACGCAGTATTTT.

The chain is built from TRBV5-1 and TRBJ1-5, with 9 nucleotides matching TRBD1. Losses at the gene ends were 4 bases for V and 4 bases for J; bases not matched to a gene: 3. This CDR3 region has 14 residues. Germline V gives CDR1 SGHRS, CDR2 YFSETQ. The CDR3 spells CASSPDRGNQPQHF. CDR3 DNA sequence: TGCGCCAGCAGCCCGGACAGGGGAAATCAGCCCCAGCATTTT.

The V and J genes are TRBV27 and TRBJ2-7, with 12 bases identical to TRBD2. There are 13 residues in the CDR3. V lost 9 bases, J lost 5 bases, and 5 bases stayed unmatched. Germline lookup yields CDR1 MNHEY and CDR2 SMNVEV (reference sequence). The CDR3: CASGLAGTHEQYF. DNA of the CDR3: TGTGCCAGTGGACTAGCGGGAACCCACGAGCAGTACTTC.

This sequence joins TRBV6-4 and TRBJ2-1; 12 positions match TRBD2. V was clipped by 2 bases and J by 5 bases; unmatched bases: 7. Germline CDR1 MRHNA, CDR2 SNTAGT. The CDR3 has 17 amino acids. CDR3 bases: TGTGCCAGCAGTGACATGGCTAGCGGGGGGGCCGACAATGAGCAGTTCTTC. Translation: CASSDMASGGADNEQFF.

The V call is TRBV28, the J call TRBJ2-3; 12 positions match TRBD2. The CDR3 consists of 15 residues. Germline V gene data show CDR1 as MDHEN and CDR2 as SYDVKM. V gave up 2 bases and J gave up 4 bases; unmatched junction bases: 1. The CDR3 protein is CASSLPSGRADTQYF. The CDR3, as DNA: TGTGCCAGCAGTTTACCTAGCGGGAGGGCAGATACGCAGTATTTT. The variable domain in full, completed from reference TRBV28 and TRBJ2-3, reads DVKVTQSSRYLVKRTGEKVFLECVQDMDHENMFWYRQDPGLGLRLIYFSYDVKMKEKGDIPEGYSVSREKKERFSLILESASTNQTSMYLCASSLPSGRADTQYFGPGTRLTVL.

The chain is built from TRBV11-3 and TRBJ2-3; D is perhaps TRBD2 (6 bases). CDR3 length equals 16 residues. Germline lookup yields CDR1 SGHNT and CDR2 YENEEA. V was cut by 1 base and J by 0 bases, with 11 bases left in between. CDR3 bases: TGTGCCAGCAGCTTAGTGGGACTGACTAGCACAGATACGCAGTATTTT. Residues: CASSLVGLTSTDTQYF. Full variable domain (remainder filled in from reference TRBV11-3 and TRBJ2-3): EAGVVQSPRYKIIEKKQPVAFWCNPISGHNTLYWYLQNLGQGPELLIRYENEEAVDDSQLPKDRFSAERLKGVDSTLKIQPAELGDSAVYLCASSLVGLTSTDTQYFGPGTRLTVL.